This T cell receptor (beta chain) was observed in a study of cytomegalovirus exposure and HLA in healthy donors. General observations from the study: In a later analysis, TCR beta V- and J-gene trimming showed a link to a missense DCLRE1C variant. Most CMV-associated TCR beta chains were later found to appear HLA-restricted. Earlier analysis found most TCR beta V segments productive about 87% or about 30% of the time.

The PCR used 60 Vbeta and 13 Jbeta primers. Generated by immunoSEQ multiplex PCR, the TCRdb table keeps only in-frame clones and is missing some. The sample lists 150,000 or so clones; around 74% were seen once. The germline gives CDR1 MNHEY, CDR2 SMNVEV (reference sequence). The CDR3 loop spans 14 amino acids. The V end was cut by 6 bases, the J end by 0 bases, with 8 bases between. In its sample, this clone was seen a few times. Its target is unknown. In the same sample, other DNA sequences code for this CDR3. V usage is TRBV27 and J usage is TRBJ1-4, with D possibly TRBD1 on 6 matching bases. This TCR came from a man between 18 and 35 years old in good health and CMV-seronegative. Sequencing was done on a sample of PBMCs. The chain's CDR3 is CASSRQATNEKLFF. The CDR3 DNA follows: TGTGCCAGCAGCCGACAGGCAACTAATGAAAAACTGTTTTTT.